These 18 T cell receptor beta chains were sequenced from one sample in a study of blood T cell repertoires in COVID-19. Libraries were prepared by immunoSEQ multiplex PCR; TCRdb keeps only in-frame clonotypes and omits some of them. The table records about 180,000 clones, approximately 87% of them present only once. Sequenced: peripheral blood. Source of these receptors: a man in his forties or fifties with active or convalescent COVID-19.

This chain joins TRBV5-8 and TRBJ1-3, with D unresolved. This CDR3 is 14 amino acids long. Trimming took off 0 bases at V and 0 bases at J, with 4 bases between the two ends. CDR1 is SGHTS, CDR2 YDEGEE, per germline. This CDR3 is CASSLGLSGNTIYF. In nucleotides, the CDR3 is TGTGCCAGCAGCTTGGGGCTCTCTGGAAACACCATATATTTT.

The gene calls are TRBV19 and TRBJ2-2; no reliable D call. V was pared by 2 bases and J by 2 bases, with 6 bases between. The length of the CDR3 is 14 residues. Germline loops: CDR1 LNHDA, CDR2 SQIVND (reference sequence). The DNA of the CDR3 is TGTGCCAGTAGTATATACAGCAACACCGGGGAGCTGTTTTTT. Translated, it gives CASSIYSNTGELFF.

The chain links TRBV12-3 or TRBV12-4 to TRBJ1-2; D not resolved. Trimming removed 5 bases at V and 7 bases at J, with 14 bases between. CDR3 length: 13 amino acids. The CDR3, as DNA: TGTGCCAGCAGTCCGGACTTTCTCGCTGGCTACACCTTC. It translates to CASSPDFLAGYTF.

The genes are TRBV5-1 and TRBJ2-7; possibly TRBD2 for D (6 bases). V lost 4 bases to trimming and J lost 9 bases, with 23 bases between them. The CDR3 covers 15 residues. The germline V gene encodes CDR1 SGHRS and CDR2 YFSETQ. In DNA, the CDR3 is TGCGCCAGCAGCCCCTCGGAGGGCAGGAACTCCGGGCAGTACTTC. Residues: CASSPSEGRNSGQYF.

The chain joins TRBV15 to TRBJ2-5; 8 positions agree with TRBD1. The CDR3 is made up of 15 amino acids. J lost 2 bases, V lost 5 bases, and 7 bases had no gene match. CDR1 LNHNV and CDR2 YYDKDF come from the germline V gene (reference sequence). The DNA for the CDR3 is TGTGCCACCAGCTTCGACAGGGGAAGGCAAGAGACCCAGTACTTC. It translates to CATSFDRGRQETQYF.

The chain employs TRBV14 and TRBJ1-6, with D unresolved. V dropped 2 bases and J dropped 7 bases, with 12 bases sitting between them. The CDR3 is 15 amino acids. From germline, CDR1 is SGHDN and CDR2 FVKESK. The CDR3 spells CASSQSLTQNSPLHF. CDR3 bases: TGTGCCAGCAGCCAATCCTTGACTCAGAATTCACCCCTCCACTTT.

The chain combines TRBV6-5 with TRBJ1-6, with TRBD1 identical over 7 bases. Germline V CDR1 and CDR2: MNHEY, SVGAGI. The CDR3 length is 15 residues. V lost 8 bases, J lost 9 bases, and 13 bases stayed unmatched. The CDR3 here is CASSVTPQGGSPLHF. As DNA, the CDR3 is TGTGCCAGCTCAGTCACCCCCCAGGGGGGTTCACCCCTCCACTTT.

The CDR3 spells CASSSTGMGSQPQHF. CDR3 DNA: TGTGCCAGCAGTTCGACAGGGATGGGTAGTCAGCCCCAGCATTTT. The rearrangement joins TRBV7-9 to TRBJ1-5; 7 bases align to TRBD1. The CDR3 is 15 residues long. V lost 6 bases, J lost 6 bases, and 11 bases stayed unmatched. In germline, CDR1 is SEHNR, CDR2 FQNEAQ (reference sequence).

The V call is TRBV2, the J call TRBJ2-5, with 10 bases matching TRBD2. Losses at the gene ends were 3 bases for V and 9 bases for J; bases not matched to a gene: 10. The germline CDR1 and CDR2 sequences are SNHLY and FYNNEI. This CDR3 is built from 15 residues. CDR3: CASSEGVAGGPSQYF. In DNA, the CDR3 is TGTGCCAGCAGTGAGGGGGTAGCGGGGGGCCCCTCCCAGTACTTC.

The sample holds one count of this clone. The chain employs TRBV5-4 and TRBJ1-4, with 9 bases lining up with TRBD1. V shed 2 bases, J shed 11 bases, and the junction held 7 bases outside the gene matches. This CDR3 region has 14 residues. CDR1 and CDR2 (germline): SGHNT, YYREEE (reference sequence). The CDR3 region is CASSLSRDREKLFF. As DNA, the CDR3 is TGTGCCAGCAGCTTATCCCGGGACAGGGAGAAACTGTTTTTT. The full variable domain, its missing parts supplied by reference TRBV5-4 and TRBJ1-4, is ETGVTQSPTHLIKTRGQQVTLRCSSQSGHNTVSWYQQALGQGPQFIFQYYREEENGRGNFPPRFSGLQFPNYSSELNVNALELDDSALYLCASSLSRDREKLFFGSGTQLSVL.

The chain links TRBV9 to TRBJ1-2, with TRBD1 identical over 7 bases. V lost 4 bases to trimming and J lost 3 bases; unmatched junction nucleotides: 9. Germline CDR1 reads SGDLS; CDR2 reads YYNGEE. The CDR3 loop spans 15 amino acids. CDR3 in amino acids: CASSPREGADYGYTF. CDR3 coding DNA: TGTGCCAGCAGCCCCCGGGAGGGGGCGGACTATGGCTACACCTTC. The full variable domain, its missing parts supplied by reference TRBV9 and TRBJ1-2, is DSGVTQTPKHLITATGQRVTLRCSPRSGDLSVYWYQQSLDQGLQFLIQYYNGEERAKGNILERFSAQQFPDLHSELNLSSLELGDSALYFCASSPREGADYGYTFGSGTRLTVV.

The chain uses TRBV4-3 and TRBJ1-2; D not certain. V was shortened by 3 bases and J by 5 bases, with 10 bases between the two germline ends. The CDR3 has 13 residues. Germline values: CDR1 LGHNA, CDR2 YSLEER. Written as DNA, the CDR3 is TGCGCCAGCAGCCAGAGCGGCCAGTATGGCTACACCTTC. This translates into CASSQSGQYGYTF.

This clone was detected only a few times. This chain uses TRBV7-2 with TRBJ1-1, with TRBD1 matching 9 bases. Trimming cost V 2 bases and J 5 bases; bases outside gene matches: 9. Germline CDR1 is SGHTA and CDR2 is FQGNSA. The CDR3 runs to 16 residues. CDR3 sequence (DNA): TGTGCCAGCAGCTTACTTCCGGGACAGGGAAGAACTGAAGCTTTCTTT. Amino acids: CASSLLPGQGRTEAFF.

V is TRBV19 and J is TRBJ1-5; D uncertain. The V gene lost 1 base and the J gene lost 1 base, with 11 bases spanning the gap. Per the germline V gene, CDR1 is LNHDA and CDR2 is SQIVND (reference sequence). The CDR3 consists of 16 residues. In nucleotides, the CDR3 is TGTGCCAGTAGTATAGTGTTCGGAGAAAGCAATCAGCCCCAGCATTTT. It yields the protein CASSIVFGESNQPQHF.

The chain links TRBV7-9 to TRBJ2-2; the match to TRBD1 covers 10 bases. The J segment lost 1 base and the V segment lost 5 bases, leaving 4 bases of the junction unmatched. CDR3 size: 16 residues. Germline CDR1 reads SEHNR; CDR2 reads FQNEAQ (reference sequence). DNA for the CDR3: TGTGCCAGCAGCCCGGGGGACAGGGGGAACACCGGGGAGCTGTTTTTT. Residues: CASSPGDRGNTGELFF.

The V call is TRBV4-2, the J call TRBJ1-5, with D perhaps matching TRBD1 (6 bases). V gave up 0 bases and J gave up 4 bases, with 10 bases separating them. The CDR3 is 15 amino acids. Looked up from germline, CDR1 is LGHNA and CDR2 is YNFKEQ. CDR3: CASSQEQGPNQPQHF. Here the CDR3 DNA reads TGTGCCAGCAGCCAAGAACAGGGACCAAATCAGCCCCAGCATTTT.

The gene calls are TRBV5-1 and TRBJ1-1, with 11 bases lining up with TRBD1. V shed 0 bases, J shed 4 bases, and the junction held 8 bases outside the gene matches. Germline lookup yields CDR1 SGHRS and CDR2 YFSETQ. This CDR3 is 17 amino acids long. Written as DNA, the CDR3 is TGCGCCAGCAGCTTGGGGTGGACAGGGGGCTACGGCACTGAAGCTTTCTTT. Amino acids: CASSLGWTGGYGTEAFF.

The chain couples TRBV4-2 to TRBJ2-6, with a weak D call TRBD1 (6 bases). The CDR3 totals 17 residues. Germline V gene lookup returns CDR1 LGHNA and CDR2 YNFKEQ. V was cut by 0 bases and J by 3 bases, with 12 bases left in between. The CDR3 DNA follows: TGTGCCAGCAGCCAAGATGTCAGGGGCGGTGGGGCCAACGTCCTGACTTTC. This translates into CASSQDVRGGGANVLTF.